The entry that follows covers one T cell receptor beta chain sequence. Its specificity is unknown. The data belong to a study of blood T cells in healthy people across ages. At the level of the study: Researchers report that template switching captured about one barcoded beta molecule per two T cells. Study-level results: Investigators treated diversity estimates from one million T cells as underestimates. PBMCs went unsorted, and a conclusive naive versus antigen-experienced comparison was therefore prevented.

Sample-barcoded 5' priming and a J-beta primer mix drove a second PCR of about 7 to 12 cycles. In TCRdb, the 5' RACE reads were re-called with MiXCR into one record per CDR3 protein. The table shows more than 650,000 distinct CDR3 sequences, with about 24% occurring only once. Every sample gave at least 5.5 micrograms of total RNA when it was extracted. In germline, CDR1 is MNHNY, CDR2 SVGAGI (reference sequence). The CDR3 totals 13 residues. The sequenced sample consisted of blood. The source is a man aged 65 to 79 in good health. The chain combines TRBV6-6 with TRBJ2-7; D perhaps matches TRBD1 (5 bases). The J call is in doubt because the DNA end fits TRBJ2-5 better. As DNA, the CDR3 is TGTGCCAGCAGTTACTCAGGGGAAGAGACCCAGTACTTC. It specifies CASSYSGEETQYF.